The clone carrying this TCR beta chain was observed a few times. Its antigen remains unidentified. These data come from a study of human T cells and chemical hapten exposure. Study-wide context: Small discrepancies in pooled library volume mainly accounted for the varying TCR yields per sample.

Library preparation tagged each individual cDNA molecule with a unique molecular identifier. Original methodology: Samples held a median of approximately 94,000 TCRs, range roughly 20,000–750,000. MiXCR was run by TCRdb on the RACE reads, yielding one entry per CDR3 protein. TCRdb's processing, not the study's, gives the V and J calls here. The sample has around 130,000 distinct CDR3 sequences; approximately 8.3% are singletons. Study conclusions and caveats: There was no change with DPC sensitization in TCRs above 1 in 1000 frequency.

Time point defined: healthy volunteer bleed at 2 weeks. Total RNA was extracted from unfractionated whole blood. The sequenced sample consisted of whole blood. This receptor was obtained from a male donor in good health. Some clones in this sample may be carry-over from other donors' samples.

The CDR3 nucleotides are TGCGCCAACCAACCGGGACTAGCCAACACAGATACGCAGTATTTT. The encoded protein is CANQPGLANTDTQYF. The genes are TRBV5-1 and TRBJ2-3, with 9 bases matching TRBD2. This CDR3 spans 15 amino acids. V shed 9 bases, J shed 2 bases, and the junction held 10 bases outside the gene matches. CDR1 SGHRS and CDR2 YFSETQ come from the germline V gene.